These 11 T cell receptor beta chains were sequenced from one sample in a study of cytomegalovirus exposure and HLA in healthy donors. PCR involved 60 Vbeta and 13 Jbeta primers. Libraries were prepared by immunoSEQ multiplex PCR; TCRdb keeps only in-frame clonotypes and omits some of them. The sample comprises approximately 150,000 clones, 77% of which are singletons, and about 1.5% rests with the top ten. Sequencing was performed on PBMCs. The receptors come from a woman in her 30s in good health and CMV-seropositive.

This chain's CDR3 is CASHRDTINYGYTF. CDR3 bases: TGTGCCAGCCACCGGGACACCATTAACTATGGCTACACCTTC. The chain combines TRBV2 with TRBJ1-2, with D perhaps TRBD1 (6 bases). V was clipped by 8 bases and J by 1 base, with 14 bases between them. There are 14 residues in the CDR3. Germline CDR1 and CDR2: SNHLY and FYNNEI.

This clone occurred a few times. The chain is built from TRBV9 and TRBJ2-5; no firm D call. Germline V gene lookup returns CDR1 SGDLS and CDR2 YYNGEE. This CDR3 has 14 residues. V lost 1 base and J 2 bases, leaving 9 bases between the germline ends. CDR3 sequence: CASSVRQDQETQYF. In DNA form, the CDR3 reads TGTGCCAGCAGCGTAAGGCAGGATCAAGAGACCCAGTACTTC.

The sample holds one count of this clone. The rearrangement links TRBV5-5 to TRBJ2-7, with 9 bases identical to TRBD2. This CDR3 region has 15 residues. CDR1 SGHKS and CDR2 YYEKEE come from the germline V gene (reference sequence). Losses at the gene ends were 4 bases for V and 2 bases for J; bases not matched to a gene: 7. The CDR3 DNA sequence: TGTGCCAGCAGCCTCAGACTAGCGGTACCCTACGAGCAGTACTTC. This gives the protein CASSLRLAVPYEQYF.

V and J are TRBV19 and TRBJ2-3; perhaps TRBD1 as D (6 bases). Trimming stripped 8 bases from V and 0 bases from J, with 15 bases between. The germline V gene encodes CDR1 LNHDA and CDR2 SQIVND (reference sequence). The CDR3 is 15 amino acids. This CDR3 is CASSPDRTSTDTQYF. CDR3 sequence (DNA): TGTGCCAGTTCCCCCGACAGGACGAGCACAGATACGCAGTATTTT.

J is TRBJ2-3 and V is TRBV5-1; 8 bases line up with TRBD1. Germline V gene lookup returns CDR1 SGHRS and CDR2 YFSETQ. This CDR3 is built from 14 residues. V lost 4 bases to trimming and J lost 2 bases; unmatched junction nucleotides: 3. DNA for the CDR3: TGCGCCAGCAGCACGACAGGGGCCACAGATACGCAGTATTTT. Encoded protein: CASSTTGATDTQYF.

The chain couples TRBV2 to TRBJ1-6; 7 nucleotides agree with TRBD1. With V trimmed by 7 bases and J by 0 bases, 3 bases remained unmatched. This CDR3 has 15 amino acids. Looked up from germline, CDR1 is SNHLY and CDR2 is FYNNEI. The CDR3 DNA follows: TGTGCCAGCATCGGACAGGCCTCCTATAATTCACCCCTCCACTTT. It specifies CASIGQASYNSPLHF. The full variable domain, with the rest looked up from reference TRBV2 and TRBJ1-6, is EPEVTQTPSHQVTQMGQEVILRCVPISNHLYFYWYRQILGQKVEFLVSFYNNEISEKSEIFDDQFSVERPDGSNFTLKIRSTKLEDSAMYFCASIGQASYNSPLHFGNGTRLTVT.

The chain joins TRBV15 to TRBJ2-7; TRBD2 aligns across 10 bases. CDR3 length equals 15 residues. Germline V lookup: CDR1 LNHNV, CDR2 YYDKDF (reference sequence). Unmatched junction bases numbered 6, after V lost 5 bases and J lost 2 bases. The CDR3, as DNA: TGTGCCACCAGCTTTGGTCTAGCGGGGGCCTACGAGCAGTACTTC. Residues: CATSFGLAGAYEQYF.

The chain links TRBV29-1 to TRBJ2-7; 7 nucleotides line up with TRBD2. V lost 4 bases, J lost 0 bases, and 3 bases stayed unmatched. The CDR3 sequence is 13 residues long. Germline CDR1 reads SQVTM; CDR2 reads ANQGSEA. The CDR3 nucleotides are TGCAGCGTTGGGGGCGGGAGCTCCTACGAGCAGTACTTC. Translating gives CSVGGGSSYEQYF.

This clone was detected a few times. This sequence joins TRBV2 and TRBJ2-5; 7 bases fit TRBD1. After removal of 7 bases from V and 5 bases from J, the junction contained 7 bases not matched to a gene. Germline lookup yields CDR1 SNHLY and CDR2 FYNNEI. The CDR3 contains 13 residues. CDR3 region: CASTRGLAETQYF. The CDR3 DNA reads TGTGCCAGCACCAGGGGGTTGGCGGAGACCCAGTACTTC.

V usage is TRBV28 and J usage is TRBJ2-5; tentatively, D is TRBD2 (6 bases). CDR1 MDHEN and CDR2 SYDVKM come from the germline V gene. Trimming removed 2 bases at V and 3 bases at J, with 10 bases between. CDR3 length: 14 residues. The CDR3 sequence: CASSLTGVKETQYF. The CDR3 DNA sequence: TGTGCCAGCAGTTTAACGGGAGTAAAAGAGACCCAGTACTTC.

The gene calls are TRBV19 and TRBJ2-7; 13 nucleotides align to TRBD2. Trimming removed 6 bases from V and 2 bases from J; junction bases left unmatched: 7. The CDR3 loop spans 16 amino acids. CDR1 and CDR2 (germline): LNHDA, SQIVND (reference sequence). This CDR3 is CASRPAGTSGTYEQYF. The DNA for the CDR3 is TGTGCCAGTAGACCGGCGGGGACTAGCGGGACCTACGAGCAGTACTTC.